The clone carrying this T cell receptor beta chain was observed a single time. Its antigen is currently unknown. 13 Jbeta primers and 60 Vbeta primers were used for the PCR. The repertoire was sequenced with immunoSEQ multiplex PCR; TCRdb's copy has only in-frame clones and lacks some. The sample holds roughly 130,000 clones, around 79% seen once. The data belong to a study of cytomegalovirus exposure and HLA in healthy donors. Study-wide findings and caveats: Associated with cytomegalovirus, according to the listing, were around 160 TCR beta chains.

CDR1 is SGHRS and CDR2 is YFSETQ in the germline V gene. Deletions cut 0 bases from V and 2 bases from J, with 12 bases between. CDR3 length equals 15 residues. The sample was PBMCs. The source of this sequence is a woman aged 40 to 55 in good health and CMV-seropositive. The gene calls are TRBV5-1 and TRBJ2-7, with D tentatively TRBD2 (6 bases). CDR3 nucleotides: TGCGCCAGCAGCTTGGGCGGGGAATCGACCTACGAGCAGTACTTC. Protein product: CASSLGGESTYEQYF.